This entry describes one T cell receptor beta chain. Antigen unknown. The entry originates in a study of T cell clonotyping in hematopoietic cell transplantation. Across the whole study: Recipient samples before transplant were obtained post-cytoreduction. Overall study results and limits: No sorting was done, leaving CD4 and CD8 contributions mixed. After transplant, recipient diversity fell while pathologically expanded clonotypes grew through day 180.

The germline V gene encodes CDR1 PRHDT and CDR2 FYEKMQ (reference sequence). Trimming removed 2 bases at V and 14 bases at J, with 12 bases between. The CDR3 contains 11 residues. The data were produced by immunoSEQ multiplex PCR, yet TCRdb's version contains in-frame clones alone and is incomplete. The table includes roughly 20,000 clones, 85% to 90% detected once. Time point here: recipient sample about 28 days before transplant, after cytoreduction. Recipient blood drawn about 28 days pretransplant and days 30, 100, 180 after. The receptor was derived from a man between 18 and 35 years old with biphenotypic leukemia. Some clones in this sample may be carry-over from other donors' samples. This chain links TRBV13 with TRBJ1-2; D uncertain. The sample was peripheral blood mononuclear cells, taken before stem cell transplant. This CDR3 is CASSLLGTETF. The CDR3 nucleotides are TGTGCCAGCAGCTTATTAGGAACTGAGACCTTC.